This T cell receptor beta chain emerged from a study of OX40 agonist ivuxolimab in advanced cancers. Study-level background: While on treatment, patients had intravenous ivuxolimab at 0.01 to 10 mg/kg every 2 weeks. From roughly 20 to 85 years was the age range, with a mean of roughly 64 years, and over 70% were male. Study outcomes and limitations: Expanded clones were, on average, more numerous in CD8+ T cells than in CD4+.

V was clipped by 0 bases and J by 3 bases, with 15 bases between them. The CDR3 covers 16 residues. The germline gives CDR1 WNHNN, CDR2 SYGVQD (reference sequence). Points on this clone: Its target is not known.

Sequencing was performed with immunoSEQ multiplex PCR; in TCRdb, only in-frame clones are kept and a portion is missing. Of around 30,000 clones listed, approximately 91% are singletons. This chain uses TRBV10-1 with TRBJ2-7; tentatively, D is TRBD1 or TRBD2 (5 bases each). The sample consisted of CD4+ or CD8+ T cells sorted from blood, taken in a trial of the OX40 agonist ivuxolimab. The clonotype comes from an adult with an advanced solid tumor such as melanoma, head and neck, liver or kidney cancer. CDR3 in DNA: TGCGCCAGCAGTGAGTCCTTAACCGGGACGGACTACGAGCAGTACTTC. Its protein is CASSESLTGTDYEQYF.